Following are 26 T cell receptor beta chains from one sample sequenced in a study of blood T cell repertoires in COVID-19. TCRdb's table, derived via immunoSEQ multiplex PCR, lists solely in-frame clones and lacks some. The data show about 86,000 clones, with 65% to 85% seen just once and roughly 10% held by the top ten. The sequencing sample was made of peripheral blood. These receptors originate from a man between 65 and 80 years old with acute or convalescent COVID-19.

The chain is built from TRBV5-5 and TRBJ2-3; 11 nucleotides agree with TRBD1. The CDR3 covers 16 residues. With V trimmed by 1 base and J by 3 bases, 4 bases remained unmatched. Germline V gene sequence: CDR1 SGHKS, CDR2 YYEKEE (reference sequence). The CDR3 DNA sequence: TGTGCCAGCAGCTTGAGGACAGGGGGCATGACAGATACGCAGTATTTT. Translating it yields CASSLRTGGMTDTQYF.

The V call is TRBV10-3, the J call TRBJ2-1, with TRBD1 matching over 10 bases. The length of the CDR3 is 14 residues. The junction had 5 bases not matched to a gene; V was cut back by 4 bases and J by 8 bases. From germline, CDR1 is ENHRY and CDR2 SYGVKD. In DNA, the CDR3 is TGTGCCATCAGTGGGGGGACAGGGGTTGATGAGCAGTTCTTC. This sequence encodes CAISGGTGVDEQFF.

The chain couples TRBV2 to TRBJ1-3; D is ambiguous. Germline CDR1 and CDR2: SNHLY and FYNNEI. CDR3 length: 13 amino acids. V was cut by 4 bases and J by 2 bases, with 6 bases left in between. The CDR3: CASSGSAGNTIYF. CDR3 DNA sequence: TGTGCCAGCAGTGGTTCCGCTGGAAACACCATATATTTT.

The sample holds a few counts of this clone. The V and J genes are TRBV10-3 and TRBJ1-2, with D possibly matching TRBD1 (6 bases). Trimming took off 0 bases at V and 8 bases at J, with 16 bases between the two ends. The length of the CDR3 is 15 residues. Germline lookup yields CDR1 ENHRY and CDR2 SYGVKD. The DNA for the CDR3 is TGTGCCATCAGTGAGTCCGCAGGGGAGACTGGCGGCTACACCTTC. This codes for CAISESAGETGGYTF.

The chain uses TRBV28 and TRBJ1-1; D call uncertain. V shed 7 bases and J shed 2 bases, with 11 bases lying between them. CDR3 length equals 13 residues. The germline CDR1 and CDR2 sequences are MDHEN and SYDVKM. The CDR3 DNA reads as TGTGCCAGCACCCCTGGAGGAAACACTGAAGCTTTCTTT. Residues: CASTPGGNTEAFF.

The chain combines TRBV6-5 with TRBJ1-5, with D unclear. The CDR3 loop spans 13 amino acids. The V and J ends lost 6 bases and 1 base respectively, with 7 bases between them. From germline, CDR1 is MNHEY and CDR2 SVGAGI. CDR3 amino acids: CASSTRSNQPQHF. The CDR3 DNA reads TGTGCCAGCAGCACGAGAAGCAATCAGCCCCAGCATTTT.

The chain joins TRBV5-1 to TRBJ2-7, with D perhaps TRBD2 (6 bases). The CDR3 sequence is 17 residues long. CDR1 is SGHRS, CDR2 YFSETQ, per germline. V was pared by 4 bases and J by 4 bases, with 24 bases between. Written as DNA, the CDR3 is TGCGCCAGCAGCGACATATACCAAAGGAGGGTCGGATACGAGCAGTACTTC. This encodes CASSDIYQRRVGYEQYF.

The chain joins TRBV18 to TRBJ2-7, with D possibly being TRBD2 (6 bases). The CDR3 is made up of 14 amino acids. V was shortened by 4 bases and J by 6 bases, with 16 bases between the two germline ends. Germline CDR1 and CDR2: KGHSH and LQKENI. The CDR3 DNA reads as TGTGCCAGCTCACTCCAGGGATTGGGAGGCGAGCAGTACTTC. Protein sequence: CASSLQGLGGEQYF.

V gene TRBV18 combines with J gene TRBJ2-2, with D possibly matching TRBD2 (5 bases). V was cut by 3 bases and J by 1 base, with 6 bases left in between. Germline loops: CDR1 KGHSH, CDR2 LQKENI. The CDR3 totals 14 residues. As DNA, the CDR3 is TGTGCCAGCTCACCCGGAGGGAACACCGGGGAGCTGTTTTTT. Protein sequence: CASSPGGNTGELFF.

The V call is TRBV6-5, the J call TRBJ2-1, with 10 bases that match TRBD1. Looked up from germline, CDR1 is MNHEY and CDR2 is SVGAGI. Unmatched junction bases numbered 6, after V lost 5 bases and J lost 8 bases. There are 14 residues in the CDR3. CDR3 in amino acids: CASSLGTGDDEQFF. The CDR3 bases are TGTGCCAGCAGTCTAGGGACAGGGGACGATGAGCAGTTCTTC.

In DNA form, the CDR3 reads TGCGCCAGCAGCTGGACAGGGAAGGGAGTC. Translated, it gives CASSWTGKGV. V usage is TRBV5-1 and J usage is TRBJ2-7; 8 bases line up with TRBD1. In germline, CDR1 is SGHRS, CDR2 YFSETQ. The CDR3 has 10 residues.

The CDR3 region has the DNA TGCGCCAGCAGCGCCGCGACAGCGAACACTGAAGCTTTCTTT. It codes for CASSAATANTEAFF. This chain uses TRBV5-1 with TRBJ1-1; maybe TRBD1 (5 bases). The CDR3 extends over 14 amino acids. V dropped 4 bases and J dropped 1 base, with 11 bases sitting between them. CDR1 is SGHRS and CDR2 is YFSETQ in the germline V gene.

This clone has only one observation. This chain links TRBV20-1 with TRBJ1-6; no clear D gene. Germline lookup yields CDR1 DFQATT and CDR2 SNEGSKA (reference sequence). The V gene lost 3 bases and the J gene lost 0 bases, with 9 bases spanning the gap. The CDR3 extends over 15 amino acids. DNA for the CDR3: TGCAGTGCTAGTGACGGGAGCTCCTATAATTCACCCCTCCACTTT. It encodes CSASDGSSYNSPLHF.

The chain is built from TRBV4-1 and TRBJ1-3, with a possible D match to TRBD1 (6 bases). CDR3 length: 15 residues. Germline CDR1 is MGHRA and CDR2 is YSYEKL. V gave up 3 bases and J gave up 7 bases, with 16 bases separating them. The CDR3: CASSQFRGGGNTIYF. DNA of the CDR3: TGCGCCAGCAGCCAGTTCCGGGGGGGCGGGAACACCATATATTTT.

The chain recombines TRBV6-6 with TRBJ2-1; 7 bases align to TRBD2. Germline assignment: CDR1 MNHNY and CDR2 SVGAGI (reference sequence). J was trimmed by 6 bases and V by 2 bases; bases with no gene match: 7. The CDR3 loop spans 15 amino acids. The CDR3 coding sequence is TGTGCCAGCAGTTACGGGGCGGGGGAGGGCAATGAGCAGTTCTTC. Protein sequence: CASSYGAGEGNEQFF.

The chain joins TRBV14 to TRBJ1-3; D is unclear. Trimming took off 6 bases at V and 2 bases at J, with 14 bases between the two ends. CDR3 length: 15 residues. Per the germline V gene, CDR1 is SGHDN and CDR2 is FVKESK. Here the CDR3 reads CASSFTTGAGNTIYF. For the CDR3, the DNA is TGTGCCAGCAGTTTTACGACTGGTGCTGGAAACACCATATATTTT.

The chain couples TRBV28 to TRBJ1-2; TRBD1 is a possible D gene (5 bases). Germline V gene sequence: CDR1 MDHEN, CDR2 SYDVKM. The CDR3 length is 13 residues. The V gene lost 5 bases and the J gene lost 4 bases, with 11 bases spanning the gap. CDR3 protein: CASSGDRLYGYTF. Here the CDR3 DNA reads TGTGCCAGCAGTGGAGACAGACTCTATGGCTACACCTTC.

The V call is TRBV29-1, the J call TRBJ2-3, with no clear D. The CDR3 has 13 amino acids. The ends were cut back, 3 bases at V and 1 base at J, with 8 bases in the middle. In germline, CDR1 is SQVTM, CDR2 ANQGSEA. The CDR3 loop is CSVDSTGTDTQYF. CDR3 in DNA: TGCAGCGTTGATAGTACGGGCACAGATACGCAGTATTTT.

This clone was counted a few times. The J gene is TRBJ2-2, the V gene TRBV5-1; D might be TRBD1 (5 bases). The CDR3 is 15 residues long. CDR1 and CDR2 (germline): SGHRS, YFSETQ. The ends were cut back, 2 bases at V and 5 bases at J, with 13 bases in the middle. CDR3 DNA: TGCGCCAGCAGCTTCGGCAGGGAAGGTACCGGGGAGCTGTTTTTT. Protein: CASSFGREGTGELFF.

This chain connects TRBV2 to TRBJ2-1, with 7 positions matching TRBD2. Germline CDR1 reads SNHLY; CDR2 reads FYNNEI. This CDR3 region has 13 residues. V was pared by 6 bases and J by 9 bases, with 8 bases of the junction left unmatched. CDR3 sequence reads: CASSQSREGEQFF. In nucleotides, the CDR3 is TGTGCCAGCAGCCAATCCAGGGAGGGTGAGCAGTTCTTC.

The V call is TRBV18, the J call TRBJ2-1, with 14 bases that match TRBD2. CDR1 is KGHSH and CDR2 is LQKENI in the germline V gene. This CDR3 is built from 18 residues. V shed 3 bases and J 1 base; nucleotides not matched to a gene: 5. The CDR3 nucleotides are TGTGCCAGCTCACCGGGGACTAGCGGGGGTCCTTCCTACAATGAGCAGTTCTTC. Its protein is CASSPGTSGGPSYNEQFF.

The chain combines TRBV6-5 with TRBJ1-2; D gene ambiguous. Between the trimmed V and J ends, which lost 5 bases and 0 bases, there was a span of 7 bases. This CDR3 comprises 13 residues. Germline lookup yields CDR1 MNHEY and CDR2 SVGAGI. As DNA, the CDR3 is TGTGCCAGCAGTCAGAGGGCTAACTATGGCTACACCTTC. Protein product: CASSQRANYGYTF.

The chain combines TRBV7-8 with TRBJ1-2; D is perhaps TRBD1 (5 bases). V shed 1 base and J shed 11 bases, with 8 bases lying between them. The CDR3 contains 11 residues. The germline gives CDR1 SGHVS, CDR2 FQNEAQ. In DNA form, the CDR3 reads TGTGCCAGCAGCTTAGGACACAGGTACACCTTC. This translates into CASSLGHRYTF.

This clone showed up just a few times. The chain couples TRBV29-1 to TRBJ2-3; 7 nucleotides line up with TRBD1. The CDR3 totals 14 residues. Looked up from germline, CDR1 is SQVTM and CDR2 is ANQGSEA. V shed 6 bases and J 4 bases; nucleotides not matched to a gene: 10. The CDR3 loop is CSVLQGNGADTQYF. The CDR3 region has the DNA TGCAGCGTCTTACAGGGGAACGGGGCAGATACGCAGTATTTT.

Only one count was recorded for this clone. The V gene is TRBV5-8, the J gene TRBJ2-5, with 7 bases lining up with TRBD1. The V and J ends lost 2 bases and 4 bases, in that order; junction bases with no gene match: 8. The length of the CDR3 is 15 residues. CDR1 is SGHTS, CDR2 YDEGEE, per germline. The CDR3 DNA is TGTGCCAGCAGCTTAGTGGGACAGCAGGCAGAGACCCAGTACTTC. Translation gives CASSLVGQQAETQYF.

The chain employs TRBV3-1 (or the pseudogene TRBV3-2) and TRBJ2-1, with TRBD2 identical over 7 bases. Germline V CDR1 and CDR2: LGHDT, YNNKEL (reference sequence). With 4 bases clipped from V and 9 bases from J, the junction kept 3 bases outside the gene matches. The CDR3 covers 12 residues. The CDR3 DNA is TGTGCCAGCAGCCTTCGGGGGGTTGAGCAGTTCTTC. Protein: CASSLRGVEQFF.